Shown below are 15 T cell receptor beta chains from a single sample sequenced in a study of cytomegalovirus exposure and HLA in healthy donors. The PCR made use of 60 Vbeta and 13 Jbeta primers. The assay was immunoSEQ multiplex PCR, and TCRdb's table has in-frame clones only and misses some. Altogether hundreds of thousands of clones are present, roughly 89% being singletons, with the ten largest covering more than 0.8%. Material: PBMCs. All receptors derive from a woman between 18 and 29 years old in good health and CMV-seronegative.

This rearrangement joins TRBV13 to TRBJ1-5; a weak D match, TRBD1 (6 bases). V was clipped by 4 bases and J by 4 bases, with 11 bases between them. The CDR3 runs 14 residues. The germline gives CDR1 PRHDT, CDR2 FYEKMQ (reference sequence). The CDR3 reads CASSWQQGNQPQHF. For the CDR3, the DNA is TGTGCCAGCAGCTGGCAACAGGGTAATCAGCCCCAGCATTTT.

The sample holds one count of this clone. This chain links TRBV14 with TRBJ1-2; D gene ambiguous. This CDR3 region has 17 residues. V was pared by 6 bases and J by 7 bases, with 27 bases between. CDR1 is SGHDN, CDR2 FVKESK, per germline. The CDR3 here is CASSRKGGYSPMGGYTF. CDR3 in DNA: TGTGCCAGCAGTCGCAAAGGCGGGTATTCCCCGATGGGTGGCTACACCTTC.

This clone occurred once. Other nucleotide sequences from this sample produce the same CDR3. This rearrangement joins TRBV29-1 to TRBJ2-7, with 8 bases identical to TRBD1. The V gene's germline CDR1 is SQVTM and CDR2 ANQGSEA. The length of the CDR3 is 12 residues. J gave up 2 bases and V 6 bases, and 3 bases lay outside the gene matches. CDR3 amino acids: CSVGQGTYEQYF. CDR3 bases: TGCAGCGTAGGACAGGGCACCTACGAGCAGTACTTC.

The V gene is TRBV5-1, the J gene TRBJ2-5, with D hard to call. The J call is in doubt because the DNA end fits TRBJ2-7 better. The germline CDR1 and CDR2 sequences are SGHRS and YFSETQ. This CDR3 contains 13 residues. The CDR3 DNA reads TGCGCCAGCAGCTTGGCACGCTCCTACGAGCAGTACTTC. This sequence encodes CASSLARSYEQYF.

The CDR3 nucleotides are TGTGCCAGTAGTAATACAGGGGATAGCAATCAGCCCCAGCATTTT. Protein sequence: CASSNTGDSNQPQHF. The chain uses TRBV19 and TRBJ1-5; TRBD1 matches at 7 bases. The CDR3 extends over 15 amino acids. CDR1 LNHDA and CDR2 SQIVND come from the germline V gene (reference sequence). The V segment lost 4 bases and the J segment 0 bases; nucleotides outside the gene matches: 3.

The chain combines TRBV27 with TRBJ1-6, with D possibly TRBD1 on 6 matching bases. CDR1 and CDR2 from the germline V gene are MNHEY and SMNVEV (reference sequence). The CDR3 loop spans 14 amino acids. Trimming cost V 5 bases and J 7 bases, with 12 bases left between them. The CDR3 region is CASSNDRRNSPLHF. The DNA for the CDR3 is TGTGCCAGCAGTAACGACAGGCGGAATTCACCCCTCCACTTT.

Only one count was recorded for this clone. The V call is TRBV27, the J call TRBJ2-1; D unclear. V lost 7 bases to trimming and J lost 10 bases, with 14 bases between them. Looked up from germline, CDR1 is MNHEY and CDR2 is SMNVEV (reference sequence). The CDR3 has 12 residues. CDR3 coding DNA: TGTGCCAGCACCGACTTTTCTCGGGAGCAGTTCTTC. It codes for CASTDFSREQFF.

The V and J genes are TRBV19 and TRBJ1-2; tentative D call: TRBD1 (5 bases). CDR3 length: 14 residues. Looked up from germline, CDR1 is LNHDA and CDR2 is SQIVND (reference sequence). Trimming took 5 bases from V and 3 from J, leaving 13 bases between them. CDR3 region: CASSLPGLHYGYTF. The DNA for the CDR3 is TGTGCCAGTAGTTTACCGGGACTGCACTATGGCTACACCTTC.

CDR3: CASRTGSGERAFF. The CDR3 coding sequence is TGTGCCAGCCGCACAGGGTCAGGGGAAAGAGCTTTCTTT. The rearrangement links TRBV18 to TRBJ1-1; D may be TRBD1 (6 bases). Germline V CDR1 and CDR2: KGHSH, LQKENI. V dropped 8 bases and J dropped 10 bases, with 20 bases sitting between them. This CDR3 has 13 residues.

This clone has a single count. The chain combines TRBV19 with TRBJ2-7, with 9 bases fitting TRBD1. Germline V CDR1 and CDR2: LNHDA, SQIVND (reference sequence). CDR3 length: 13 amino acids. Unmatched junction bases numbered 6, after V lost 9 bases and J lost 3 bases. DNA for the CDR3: TGTGCCAGAGGACAGGGGTTCGGCTACGAGCAGTACTTC. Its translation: CARGQGFGYEQYF.

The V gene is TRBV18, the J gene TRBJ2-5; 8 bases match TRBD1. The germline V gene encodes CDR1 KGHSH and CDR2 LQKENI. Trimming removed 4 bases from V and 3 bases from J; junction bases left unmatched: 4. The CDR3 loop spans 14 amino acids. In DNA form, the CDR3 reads TGTGCCAGCTCACAGGGGACAGGCGAAGAGACCCAGTACTTC. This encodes CASSQGTGEETQYF.

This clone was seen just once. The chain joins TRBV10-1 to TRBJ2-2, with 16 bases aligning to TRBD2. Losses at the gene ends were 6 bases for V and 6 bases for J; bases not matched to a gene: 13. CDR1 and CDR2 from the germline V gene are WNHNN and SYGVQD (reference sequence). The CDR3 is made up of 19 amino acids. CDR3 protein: CASSIPWGLAGGPAGELFF. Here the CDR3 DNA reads TGCGCCAGCAGCATCCCCTGGGGACTAGCGGGGGGGCCGGCCGGGGAGCTGTTTTTT.

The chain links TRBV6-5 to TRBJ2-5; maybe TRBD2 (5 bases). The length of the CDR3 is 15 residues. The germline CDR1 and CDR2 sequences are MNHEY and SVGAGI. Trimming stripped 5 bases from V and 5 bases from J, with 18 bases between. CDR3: CASSPTTGSGETQYF. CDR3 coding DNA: TGTGCCAGCAGTCCTACCACGGGGTCGGGGGAGACCCAGTACTTC.

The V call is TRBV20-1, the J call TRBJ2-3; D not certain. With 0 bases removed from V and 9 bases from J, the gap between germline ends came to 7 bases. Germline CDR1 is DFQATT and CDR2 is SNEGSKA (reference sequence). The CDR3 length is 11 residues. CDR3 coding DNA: TGCAGTGCTAGAGATGAGGTGACGCAGTATTTT. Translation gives CSARDEVTQYF.

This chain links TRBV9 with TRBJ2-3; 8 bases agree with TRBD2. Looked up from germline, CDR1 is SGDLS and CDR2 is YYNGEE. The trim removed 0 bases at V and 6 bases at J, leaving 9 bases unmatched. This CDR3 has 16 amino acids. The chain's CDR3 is CASSVEVAGGGDTQYF. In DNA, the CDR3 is TGTGCCAGCAGCGTAGAGGTGGCGGGGGGAGGGGATACGCAGTATTTT.